The 32 T cell receptor beta chains given below trace back to one sample, sequenced in a study of glioma-infiltrating T cells after dendritic cell vaccination. The repertoire was sequenced with immunoSEQ multiplex PCR; TCRdb's copy has only in-frame clones and lacks some. The sample holds more than 100,000 clones, around 81% seen once. This specimen consisted of blood, obtained before dendritic cell vaccination. The receptors come from a human donor with glioblastoma.

This clone was recorded many times. J is TRBJ2-2 and V is TRBV7-9; 7 nucleotides align to TRBD2. Germline assignment: CDR1 SEHNR and CDR2 FQNEAQ (reference sequence). The junction had 12 bases not matched to a gene; V was cut back by 3 bases and J by 5 bases. This CDR3 is 17 amino acids long. The CDR3 protein is CASSFSRGRGGTGELFF. The CDR3 nucleotides are TGTGCCAGCAGCTTCTCCCGGGGACGCGGGGGTACCGGGGAGCTGTTTTTT.

The chain links TRBV10-1 to TRBJ2-1; 11 bases line up with TRBD2. Per germline, CDR1 WNHNN and CDR2 SYGVQD (reference sequence). The CDR3 contains 17 residues. Trimming at V came to 2 bases and at J to 5 bases, leaving 8 bases not matched to a gene. CDR3 sequence (DNA): TGCGCCAGCAGTGAGGGGACTAGCGGTAATTTAAACAATGAGCAGTTCTTC. The encoded protein is CASSEGTSGNLNNEQFF.

The chain is built from TRBV30 and TRBJ1-2; D gene uncertain. V was trimmed by 7 bases and J by 0 bases, leaving 15 bases between them. The germline V gene has CDR1 GTSNPN and CDR2 SVGIG (reference sequence). CDR3 length: 14 amino acids. The CDR3 loop reads CASSSQPANYGYTF. The CDR3 region has the DNA TGTGCCTCTAGCAGTCAACCAGCTAACTATGGCTACACCTTC.

Note on this clone: One end of the junction varies from germline; a read error may be responsible. The chain recombines TRBV6-5 with TRBJ2-1; D may be TRBD2 (6 bases). CDR3 length: 13 amino acids. Looked up from germline, CDR1 is MNHEY and CDR2 is SVGAGI. The CDR3 region is CASSSGYAGLKLF. DNA of the CDR3: TGTGCCAGCAGTTCAGGATACGCGGGACTTAAGCTCTTC.

This clone has just a few counts. V and J are TRBV10-3 and TRBJ1-1; D not resolved. V lost 7 bases and J lost 5, with 17 bases in between. The V gene's germline CDR1 is ENHRY and CDR2 SYGVKD. This CDR3 comprises 14 residues. As DNA, the CDR3 is TGTGCCATCACCATGACCCGACGAGGGACTGAAGCTTTCTTT. Amino acids: CAITMTRRGTEAFF.

V is TRBV5-1 and J is TRBJ1-6; D unresolved. Trimming removed 0 bases from V and 8 bases from J, with 12 bases in between. This CDR3 has 15 residues. Germline V lookup: CDR1 SGHRS, CDR2 YFSETQ. CDR3 in DNA: TGCGCCAGCAGCTTGGCCCCGCAGGCGTATTCACCCCTCCACTTT. Residues: CASSLAPQAYSPLHF.

This clone was counted between two and nine times. The chain has TRBV6-1 and TRBJ2-3, with D possibly matching TRBD1 (6 bases). CDR3 size: 15 residues. CDR1 is MNHNS and CDR2 is SASEGT in the germline V gene. Between the trimmed V and J ends, which lost 7 bases and 2 bases, there was a span of 16 bases. Written as DNA, the CDR3 is TGTGCCAGCACTACCTCCCGGGACATCACAGATACGCAGTATTTT. Encoded protein: CASTTSRDITDTQYF.

This clone showed up just once. V is TRBV30 and J is TRBJ2-7; possibly TRBD2 for D (5 bases). CDR1 and CDR2 (germline): GTSNPN, SVGIG (reference sequence). Trimming took off 3 bases at V and 4 bases at J, with 13 bases between the two ends. This CDR3 comprises 13 residues. The CDR3 coding sequence is TGTGCCTGGAGGCCTGGACTTCAATACGAGCAGTACTTC. Translated, it gives CAWRPGLQYEQYF.

This chain uses TRBV7-2 with TRBJ2-7, with TRBD2 identical over 7 bases. Germline V gives CDR1 SGHTA, CDR2 FQGNSA. The ends lost 1 base at V and 5 bases at J; junction bases unmatched: 5. This CDR3 has 14 residues. CDR3 DNA sequence: TGTGCCAGCAGCTTAGTCGGGGGGTGGAACGAGCAGTACTTC. Protein product: CASSLVGGWNEQYF.

This chain uses TRBV4-1 with TRBJ1-2; D is undetermined. CDR3 length: 14 amino acids. Germline assignment: CDR1 MGHRA and CDR2 YSYEKL. Trimming cost V 0 bases and J 4 bases, with 9 bases left between them. The CDR3: CASSQDSQTYGYTF. The DNA of the CDR3 is TGCGCCAGCAGCCAAGATTCACAGACCTATGGCTACACCTTC.

This clone was picked up one time. The chain is built from TRBV9 and TRBJ2-6; 8 bases are shared with TRBD2. Trimming took 1 base from V and 1 from J; bases not matched to a gene: 4. This CDR3 comprises 17 residues. Germline assignment: CDR1 SGDLS and CDR2 YYNGEE. CDR3 sequence: CASSVSSGESGANVLTF. CDR3 nucleotides: TGTGCCAGCAGCGTAAGTAGCGGGGAGTCTGGGGCCAACGTCCTGACTTTC.

The rearrangement links TRBV7-3 to TRBJ2-2; tentatively, D is TRBD1 (7 bases). The germline gives CDR1 SGHTA, CDR2 FQGTGA. There are 15 residues in the CDR3. Trimming stripped 2 bases from V and 6 bases from J, with 13 bases between. The CDR3 nucleotides read TGTGCCAGCAGCTTATACGGCAGGGGGGCCGGGGAGCTGTTTTTT. Protein product: CASSLYGRGAGELFF. The whole variable domain, filled in from reference TRBV7-3 and TRBJ2-2, reads GAGVSQTPSNKVTEKGKYVELRCDPISGHTALYWYRQSLGQGPEFLIYFQGTGAADDSGLPNDRFFAVRPEGSVSTLKIQRTERGDSAVYLCASSLYGRGAGELFFGEGSRLTVL.

The chain employs TRBV4-2 and TRBJ2-3; a possible D gene is TRBD2 (5 bases). The V end was cut by 0 bases, the J end by 4 bases, with 11 bases between. Looked up from germline, CDR1 is LGHNA and CDR2 is YNFKEQ. The CDR3 is 15 residues long. CDR3: CASSQDRARADTQYF. CDR3 sequence (DNA): TGTGCCAGCAGCCAAGATAGGGCGCGGGCAGATACGCAGTATTTT.

This chain links TRBV7-2 with TRBJ1-2; a possible D gene is TRBD1 (5 bases). The V gene lost 1 base and the J gene lost 4 bases, with 16 bases spanning the gap. CDR3 size: 16 residues. CDR1 is SGHTA and CDR2 is FQGNSA in the germline V gene. The CDR3 reads CASSLDAGAVSYGYTF. The CDR3 DNA reads TGTGCCAGCAGCTTAGATGCTGGGGCAGTTTCCTATGGCTACACCTTC. Based on the CDR3 plus reference TRBV7-2 and TRBJ1-2, the full variable domain is GAGVSQSPSNKVTEKGKDVELRCDPISGHTALYWYRQSLGQGLEFLIYFQGNSAPDKSGLPSDRFSAERTGGSVSTLTIQRTQQEDSAVYLCASSLDAGAVSYGYTFGSGTRLTVV.

This sequence joins TRBV2 and TRBJ1-2, with 7 positions matching TRBD1. V trimming: 7 bases; J trimming: 3 bases; junction bases outside the gene matches: 5. CDR1 and CDR2 from the germline V gene are SNHLY and FYNNEI. The CDR3 is made up of 13 amino acids. The CDR3 DNA follows: TGTGCCAGCACCGCGGACAGGTACTATGGCTACACCTTC. This codes for CASTADRYYGYTF.

This clone showed up just a few times. The V gene is TRBV7-3, the J gene TRBJ2-3; tentative D call: TRBD2 (6 bases). Germline V gives CDR1 SGHTA, CDR2 FQGTGA. V lost 5 bases to trimming and J lost 1 base, with 13 bases between them. This CDR3 has 15 amino acids. The CDR3: CASSPDSGGTDTQYF. CDR3 in DNA: TGTGCCAGCAGCCCCGACTCGGGGGGCACAGATACGCAGTATTTT.

Here the CDR3 DNA reads TGTGCCAGCAGCTTAAGGTTCCTGACAGTCCGGACGAACACCGGGGAGCTGTTTTTT. Its translation: CASSLRFLTVRTNTGELFF. V gene TRBV7-6 combines with J gene TRBJ2-2; D may be TRBD1 (5 bases). This CDR3 has 19 amino acids. V lost 2 bases and J 0 bases, leaving 19 bases between the germline ends. CDR1 and CDR2 (germline): SGHVS, FNYEAQ.

The genes are TRBV11-3 and TRBJ1-2, with D possibly being TRBD1 (5 bases). The CDR3 runs 14 residues. Trimming shortened V by 0 bases and J by 8 bases, and 13 bases separated the two germline ends. The germline V gene encodes CDR1 SGHNT and CDR2 YENEEA. The CDR3 spells CASSLDIRAGGYTF. CDR3 sequence (DNA): TGTGCCAGCAGCTTAGATATCAGGGCTGGGGGCTACACCTTC.

This chain connects TRBV4-3 to TRBJ2-7, with 9 positions matching TRBD1. CDR1 is LGHNA, CDR2 YSLEER, per germline. This CDR3 region has 13 residues. The V segment lost 4 bases and the J segment 5 bases; nucleotides outside the gene matches: 3. CDR3 residues: CASSLRTGDEQYF. CDR3 bases: TGCGCCAGCAGCCTTAGGACAGGGGACGAGCAGTACTTC.

This clone was counted only a few times. V usage is TRBV4-1 and J usage is TRBJ2-2; 10 positions agree with TRBD1. Germline trimming cut 3 bases from V and 6 bases from J; bases unmatched to any gene: 13. CDR1 MGHRA and CDR2 YSYEKL come from the germline V gene. The CDR3 extends over 18 amino acids. The CDR3 bases are TGCGCCAGCAGCCACTCCGGGACAGGGGACGGGTTCGCCGGGGAGCTGTTTTTT. Translating gives CASSHSGTGDGFAGELFF.

The chain joins TRBV25-1 to TRBJ2-1; 9 bases are shared with TRBD2. CDR1 is MGHDK, CDR2 SYGVNS, per germline. With V trimmed by 8 bases and J by 0 bases, 2 bases remained unmatched. The CDR3 extends over 14 amino acids. The CDR3 is CASRRGGSYNEQFF. The DNA for the CDR3 is TGTGCCAGCCGGCGGGGGGGCTCCTACAATGAGCAGTTCTTC.

This clone was picked up a small number of times. The chain has TRBV10-3 and TRBJ2-5, with a possible D match to TRBD2 (6 bases). The CDR3 totals 14 residues. Germline V gene data show CDR1 as ENHRY and CDR2 as SYGVKD. The ends were cut back, 6 bases at V and 5 bases at J, with 16 bases in the middle. CDR3 residues: CAISAGLTRETQYF. In DNA form, the CDR3 reads TGTGCCATCAGCGCGGGGCTTACGAGGGAGACCCAGTACTTC.

The count of this clone is one. The gene calls are TRBV5-4 and TRBJ2-3, with 14 bases identical to TRBD2. In germline, CDR1 is SGHNT, CDR2 YYREEE (reference sequence). The CDR3 has 16 amino acids. J gave up 6 bases and V 4 bases, and 7 bases lay outside the gene matches. The CDR3 here is CASSPTSGGARDTQYF. CDR3 DNA: TGTGCCAGCAGCCCGACTAGCGGGGGGGCCAGGGATACGCAGTATTTT.

The V gene is TRBV5-1, the J gene TRBJ2-2; a weak D match, TRBD1 (5 bases). V was shortened by 0 bases and J by 4 bases, with 16 bases between the two germline ends. From germline, CDR1 is SGHRS and CDR2 YFSETQ. This CDR3 has 17 amino acids. The CDR3 loop is CASSLVGPQRGTGELFF. The CDR3 nucleotides read TGCGCCAGCAGCTTGGTGGGGCCTCAGAGAGGCACCGGGGAGCTGTTTTTT. The full variable domain, its missing parts supplied by reference TRBV5-1 and TRBJ2-2, is KAGVTQTPRYLIKTRGQQVTLSCSPISGHRSVSWYQQTPGQGLQFLFEYFSETQRNKGNFPGRFSGRQFSNSRSEMNVSTLELGDSALYLCASSLVGPQRGTGELFFGEGSRLTVL.

The V and J genes are TRBV7-2 and TRBJ2-1; 8 bases match TRBD2. This CDR3 is 15 amino acids long. Unmatched junction bases numbered 5, after V lost 5 bases and J lost 2 bases. Germline V lookup: CDR1 SGHTA, CDR2 FQGNSA. The CDR3 region has the DNA TGTGCCAGCAGCATGGGACTAGATACCTACAATGAGCAGTTCTTC. Its translation: CASSMGLDTYNEQFF.

The genes are TRBV4-1 and TRBJ2-3; D is possibly TRBD2 (6 bases). This CDR3 spans 14 amino acids. Germline V gives CDR1 MGHRA, CDR2 YSYEKL. V gave up 4 bases and J gave up 5 bases, with 13 bases separating them. In nucleotides, the CDR3 is TGCGCCAGCAGCCCCGGGGGACGGGGAGATACGCAGTATTTT. It is translated as CASSPGGRGDTQYF.

The chain couples TRBV5-1 to TRBJ2-5; D ambiguous. The CDR3 has 13 residues. The germline V gene has CDR1 SGHRS and CDR2 YFSETQ. Deletions cut 4 bases from V and 5 bases from J, with 12 bases between. The CDR3 reads CASSLGPGETQYF. The CDR3 DNA is TGCGCCAGCAGCCTCGGCCCCGGGGAGACCCAGTACTTC.

This clone occurred once. The genes are TRBV7-6 and TRBJ2-5; 8 nucleotides line up with TRBD2. The CDR3 is made up of 16 amino acids. Per germline, CDR1 SGHVS and CDR2 FNYEAQ. V lost 3 bases and J lost 5; bases outside the gene matches: 11. CDR3 nucleotides: TGTGCCAGCAGCTTCGACTTCGGGGCTAGCGGGGAGACCCAGTACTTC. Protein: CASSFDFGASGETQYF.

The gene calls are TRBV4-1 and TRBJ2-5; 13 nucleotides agree with TRBD2. CDR3 length: 17 amino acids. The J segment lost 0 bases and the V segment lost 5 bases, leaving 6 bases of the junction unmatched. In germline, CDR1 is MGHRA, CDR2 YSYEKL. The CDR3 DNA sequence: TGCGCCAGCAGCGACGGACTAGCGGGGGCCTACCAAGAGACCCAGTACTTC. Amino acid sequence: CASSDGLAGAYQETQYF.

The V call is TRBV7-2, the J call TRBJ2-2; a possible D gene is TRBD2 (6 bases). CDR3 length: 14 residues. CDR1 SGHTA and CDR2 FQGNSA come from the germline V gene. V was pared by 6 bases and J by 4 bases, with 12 bases between. The CDR3 reads CASRFGGVTGELFF. The CDR3, as DNA: TGTGCCAGCAGGTTCGGAGGGGTCACCGGGGAGCTGTTTTTT.

This clone was observed a single time. CDR3 nucleotide sequence: TGTGCCTGGAGTGCCAGGGGGCCCTACGAGCAGTACTTC. As protein: CAWSARGPYEQYF. This sequence joins TRBV30 and TRBJ2-7; TRBD1 matches 8 bases. This CDR3 is 13 amino acids long. J gave up 2 bases and V 1 base, and 1 base lay outside the gene matches. Germline V lookup: CDR1 GTSNPN, CDR2 SVGIG (reference sequence). Filled out from reference TRBV30 and TRBJ2-7, the complete variable domain reads SQTIHQWPATLVQPVGSPLSLECTVEGTSNPNLYWYRQAAGRGLQLLFYSVGIGQISSEVPQNLSASRPQDRQFILSSKKLLLSDSGFYLCAWSARGPYEQYFGPGTRLTVT.

This clone was recorded once. The rearrangement joins TRBV23-1 to TRBJ1-2; D is undetermined. TRBV23-1 is assigned to the ORF class and has an uncertain function. The CDR3 consists of 12 residues. Between the trimmed V and J ends, which lost 5 bases and 8 bases, there was a span of 12 bases. Written as DNA, the CDR3 is TGCGCCAGCAGTTTTATTCTACTCGGCTACACCTTC. This codes for CASSFILLGYTF.